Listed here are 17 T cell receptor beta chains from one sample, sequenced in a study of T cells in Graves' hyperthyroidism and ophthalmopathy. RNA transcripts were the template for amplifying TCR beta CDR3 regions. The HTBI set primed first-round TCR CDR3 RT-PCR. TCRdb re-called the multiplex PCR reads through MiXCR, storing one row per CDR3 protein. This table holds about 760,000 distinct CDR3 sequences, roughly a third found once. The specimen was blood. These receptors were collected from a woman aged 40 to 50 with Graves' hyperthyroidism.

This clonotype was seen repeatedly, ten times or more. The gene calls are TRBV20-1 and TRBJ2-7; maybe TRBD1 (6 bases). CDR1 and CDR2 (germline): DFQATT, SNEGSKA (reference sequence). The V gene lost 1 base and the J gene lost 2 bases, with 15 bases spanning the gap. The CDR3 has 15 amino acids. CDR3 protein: CSARGSWGPTYEQYF. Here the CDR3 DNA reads TGCAGTGCTAGAGGCTCATGGGGGCCAACCTACGAGCAGTACTTC.

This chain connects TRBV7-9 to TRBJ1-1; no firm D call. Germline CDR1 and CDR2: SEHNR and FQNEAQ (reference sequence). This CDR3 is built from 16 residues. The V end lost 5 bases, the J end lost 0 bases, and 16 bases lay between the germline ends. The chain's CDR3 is CASSPPEPTLNTEAFF. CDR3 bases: TGTGCCAGCAGCCCCCCAGAACCGACATTGAACACTGAAGCTTTCTTT. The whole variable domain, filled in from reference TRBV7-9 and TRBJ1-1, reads DTGVSQNPRHKITKRGQNVTFRCDPISEHNRLYWYRQTLGQGPEFLTYFQNEAQLEKSRLLSDRFSAERPKGSFSTLEIQRTEQGDSAMYLCASSPPEPTLNTEAFFGQGTRLTVV.

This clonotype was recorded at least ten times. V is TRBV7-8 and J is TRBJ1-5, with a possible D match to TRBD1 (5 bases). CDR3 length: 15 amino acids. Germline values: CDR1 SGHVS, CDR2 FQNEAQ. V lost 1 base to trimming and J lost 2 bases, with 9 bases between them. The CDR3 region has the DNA TGTGCCAGCAGCTTAGTTCAGGGAGGCAATCAGCCCCAGCATTTT. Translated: CASSLVQGGNQPQHF. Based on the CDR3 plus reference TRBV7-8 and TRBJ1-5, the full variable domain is GAGVSQSPRYKVAKRGQDVALRCDPISGHVSLFWYQQALGQGPEFLTYFQNEAQLDKSGLPSDRFFAERPEGSVSTLKIQRTQQEDSAVYLCASSLVQGGNQPQHFGDGTRLSIL.

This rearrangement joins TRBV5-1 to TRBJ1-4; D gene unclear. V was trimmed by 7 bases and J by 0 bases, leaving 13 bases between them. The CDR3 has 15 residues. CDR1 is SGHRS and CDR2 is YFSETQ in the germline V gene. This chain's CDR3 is CASCETPATNEKLFF. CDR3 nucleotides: TGCGCCAGCTGTGAGACGCCTGCAACTAATGAAAAACTGTTTTTT.

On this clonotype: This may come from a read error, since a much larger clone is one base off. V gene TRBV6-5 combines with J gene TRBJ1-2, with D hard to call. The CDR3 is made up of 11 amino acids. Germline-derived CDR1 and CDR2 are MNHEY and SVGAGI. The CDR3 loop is CASSYSSGHTF. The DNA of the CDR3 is TGTGCCAGCAGTTACTCCTCTGGCCACACCTTC.

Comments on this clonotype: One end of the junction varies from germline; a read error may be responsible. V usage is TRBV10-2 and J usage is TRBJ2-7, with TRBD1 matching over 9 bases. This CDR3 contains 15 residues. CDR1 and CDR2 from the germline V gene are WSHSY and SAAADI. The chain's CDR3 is CASFAKPGQGYEQYF. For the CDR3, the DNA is TGTGCCAGCTTCGCAAAACCGGGACAGGGCTACGAGCAGTACTTC.

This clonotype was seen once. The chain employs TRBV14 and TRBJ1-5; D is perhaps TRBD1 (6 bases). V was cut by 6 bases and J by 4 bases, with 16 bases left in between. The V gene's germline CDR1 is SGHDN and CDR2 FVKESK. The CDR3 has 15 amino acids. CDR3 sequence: CASSFEGGGNQPQHF. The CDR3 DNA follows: TGTGCCAGCAGTTTTGAAGGGGGGGGAAATCAGCCCCAGCATTTT.

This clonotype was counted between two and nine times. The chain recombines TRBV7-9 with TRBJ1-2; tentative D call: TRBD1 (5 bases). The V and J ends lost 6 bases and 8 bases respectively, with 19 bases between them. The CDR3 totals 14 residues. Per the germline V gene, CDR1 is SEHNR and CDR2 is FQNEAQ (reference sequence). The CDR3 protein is CASSLIREVGGYTF. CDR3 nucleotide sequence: TGTGCCAGCAGTTTAATCAGGGAGGTCGGGGGCTACACCTTC.

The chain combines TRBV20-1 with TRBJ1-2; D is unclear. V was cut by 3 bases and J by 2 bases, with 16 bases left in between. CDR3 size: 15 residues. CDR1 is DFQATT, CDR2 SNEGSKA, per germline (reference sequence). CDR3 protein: CSARPWGGRNYGYTF. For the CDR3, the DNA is TGCAGTGCTAGGCCCTGGGGAGGGCGGAACTATGGCTACACCTTC.

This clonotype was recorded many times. CDR3 sequence (DNA): TGTGCCAGCAGTGAAGCGGGTTATGAAGCTTTCTTT. This gives the protein CASSEAGYEAFF. The V call is TRBV2, the J call TRBJ1-1; the D is unclear. Germline loops: CDR1 SNHLY, CDR2 FYNNEI. V was shortened by 0 bases and J by 7 bases, with 6 bases between the two germline ends. The CDR3 is 12 amino acids.

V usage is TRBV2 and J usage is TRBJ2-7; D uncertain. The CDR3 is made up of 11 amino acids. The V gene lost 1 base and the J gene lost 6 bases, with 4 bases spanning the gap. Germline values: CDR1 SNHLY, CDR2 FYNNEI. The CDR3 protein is CASSEDLEQYF. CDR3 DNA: TGTGCCAGCAGTGAAGATCTCGAGCAGTACTTC.

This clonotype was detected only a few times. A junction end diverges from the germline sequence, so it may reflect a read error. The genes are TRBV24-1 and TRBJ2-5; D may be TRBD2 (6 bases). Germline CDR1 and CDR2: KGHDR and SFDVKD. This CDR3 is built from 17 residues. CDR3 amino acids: CASSYDRTSGSQETQYF. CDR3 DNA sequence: TGTGCCAGCAGTTACGACCGGACGTCCGGGAGCCAAGAGACCCAGTACTTC.

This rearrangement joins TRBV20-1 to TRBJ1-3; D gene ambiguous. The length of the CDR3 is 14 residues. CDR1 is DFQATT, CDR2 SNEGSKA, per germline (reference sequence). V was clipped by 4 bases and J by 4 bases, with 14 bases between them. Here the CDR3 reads CSAIAAPGGNTIYF. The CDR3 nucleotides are TGCAGTGCTATCGCCGCGCCGGGGGGAAACACCATATATTTT.

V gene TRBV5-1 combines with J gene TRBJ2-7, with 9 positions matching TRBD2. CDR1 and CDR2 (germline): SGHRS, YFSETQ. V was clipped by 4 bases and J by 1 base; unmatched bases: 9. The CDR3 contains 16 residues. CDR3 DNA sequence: TGCGCCAGCAGCCAACGTAGCGGGGGTTCGTCCTACGAGCAGTACTTC. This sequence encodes CASSQRSGGSSYEQYF.

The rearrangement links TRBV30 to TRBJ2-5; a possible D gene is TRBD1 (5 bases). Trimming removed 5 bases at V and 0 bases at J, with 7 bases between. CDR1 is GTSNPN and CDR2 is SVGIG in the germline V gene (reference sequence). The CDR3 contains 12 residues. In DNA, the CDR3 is TGTGCCTGGGCAGGGTACCAAGAGACCCAGTACTTC. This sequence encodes CAWAGYQETQYF.

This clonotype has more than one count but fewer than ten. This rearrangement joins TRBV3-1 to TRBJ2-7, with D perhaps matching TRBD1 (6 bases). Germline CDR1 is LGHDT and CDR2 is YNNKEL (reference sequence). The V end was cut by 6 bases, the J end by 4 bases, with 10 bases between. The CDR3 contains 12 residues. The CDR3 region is CASSHDRYEQYF. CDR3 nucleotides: TGTGCCAGCAGTCACGACAGGTACGAGCAGTACTTC.

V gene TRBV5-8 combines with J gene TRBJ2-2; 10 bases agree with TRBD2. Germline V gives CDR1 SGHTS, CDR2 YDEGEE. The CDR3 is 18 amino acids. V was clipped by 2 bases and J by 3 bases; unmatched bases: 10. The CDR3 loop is CASSLRHTSGMDTGELFF. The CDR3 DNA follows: TGTGCCAGCAGCTTAAGGCACACTAGCGGGATGGACACCGGGGAGCTGTTTTTT.